These 13 T cell receptor beta chains share one sample of origin, sequenced in a study of cytotoxic CD8 clonotypes in ibrutinib-treated CLL. TCRdb's table, derived via immunoSEQ multiplex PCR, lists solely in-frame clones and lacks some. The table shows over 7,000 clones, with around 85% occurring only once. Sequenced material: PBMCs, taken before ibrutinib treatment. The receptor source for this set is a human donor with chronic lymphocytic leukemia.

This clone is a singleton in its sample. This chain links TRBV7-8 with TRBJ1-5; TRBD1 aligns across 7 bases. V dropped 6 bases and J dropped 4; count of bases not matched to a gene: 6. CDR1 is SGHVS, CDR2 FQNEAQ, per germline. The CDR3 extends over 14 amino acids. This chain's CDR3 is CASRRGGGNQPQHF. In nucleotides, the CDR3 is TGTGCCAGCAGGCGAGGGGGCGGGAATCAGCCCCAGCATTTT.

The rearrangement links TRBV28 to TRBJ1-2; 10 bases map to TRBD1. The CDR3 totals 14 residues. The V segment lost 6 bases and the J segment 7 bases; nucleotides outside the gene matches: 8. CDR1 is MDHEN, CDR2 SYDVKM, per germline. The CDR3 sequence is CASRSGTGEVGYTF. The DNA of the CDR3 is TGTGCCAGCAGATCCGGGACAGGGGAGGTTGGCTACACCTTC.

The chain recombines TRBV27 with TRBJ2-3; TRBD2 agrees at 10 bases. V dropped 6 bases and J dropped 6; count of bases not matched to a gene: 9. CDR3 length equals 15 residues. Germline V lookup: CDR1 MNHEY, CDR2 SMNVEV (reference sequence). CDR3 nucleotide sequence: TGTGCCAGCAGACCTAGCGGGAGAAGGGCGGATACGCAGTATTTT. It yields the protein CASRPSGRRADTQYF.

The genes are TRBV5-3 and TRBJ1-6; 9 bases line up with TRBD1. TRBV5-3 is known as an ORF, though its function is uncertain. The CDR3 loop spans 14 amino acids. The V segment lost 4 bases and the J segment 8 bases; nucleotides outside the gene matches: 4. As DNA, the CDR3 is TGTGCCAGAAGCCCGGACAGGGGTGATTCACCCCTCCACTTT. Translating gives CARSPDRGDSPLHF.

The rearrangement uses TRBV15 and TRBJ1-4, with D possibly TRBD1 on 6 matching bases. The germline V gene encodes CDR1 LNHNV and CDR2 YYDKDF (reference sequence). Trimming stripped 0 bases from V and 5 bases from J, with 19 bases between. This CDR3 has 18 residues. CDR3 in DNA: TGTGCCACCAGCAGAGATCTGACAGGAGGCCGGCGGAATGAAAAACTGTTTTTT. Amino acid sequence: CATSRDLTGGRRNEKLFF.

The sample holds one count of this clone. The rearrangement links TRBV11-2 to TRBJ1-1, with D unclear. The germline V gene encodes CDR1 SGHAT and CDR2 FQNNGV. The CDR3 runs 15 residues. Trimming left V 1 base short and J 0 bases short, with 9 bases between. The CDR3 region has the DNA TGTGCCAGCAGCTTAGCGGGCAGCATGAACACTGAAGCTTTCTTT. As protein: CASSLAGSMNTEAFF. The full variable domain, its missing parts supplied by reference TRBV11-2 and TRBJ1-1, is EAGVAQSPRYKIIEKRQSVAFWCNPISGHATLYWYQQILGQGPKLLIQFQNNGVVDDSQLPKDRFSAERLKGVDSTLKIQPAKLEDSAVYLCASSLAGSMNTEAFFGQGTRLTVV.

V and J are TRBV15 and TRBJ1-2; a weak D match, TRBD1 (6 bases). V was pared by 1 base and J by 1 base, with 13 bases between. The CDR3 has 16 amino acids. Germline assignment: CDR1 LNHNV and CDR2 YYDKDF (reference sequence). CDR3 region: CATSRGDTSINYGYTF. Written as DNA, the CDR3 is TGTGCCACCAGCAGAGGGGACACTTCTATTAACTATGGCTACACCTTC. Full variable domain (rest looked up from reference TRBV15 and TRBJ1-2): DAMVIQNPRYQVTQFGKPVTLSCSQTLNHNVMYWYQQKSSQAPKLLFHYYDKDFNNEADTPDNFQSRRPNTSFCFLDIRSPGLGDTAMYLCATSRGDTSINYGYTFGSGTRLTVV.

This rearrangement joins TRBV28 to TRBJ1-2; possibly TRBD1 for D (5 bases). This CDR3 is built from 12 residues. V was pared by 5 bases and J by 8 bases, with 12 bases between. Germline V CDR1 and CDR2: MDHEN, SYDVKM. The CDR3 DNA reads as TGTGCCAGCAGTCCCACCTGGGGGGGCTACACCTTC. It codes for CASSPTWGGYTF.

The J gene is TRBJ1-5, the V gene TRBV7-2; 9 bases align to TRBD1. With V trimmed by 0 bases and J by 0 bases, 9 bases remained unmatched. Germline CDR1 and CDR2: SGHTA and FQGNSA. The CDR3 is 19 residues long. The CDR3 DNA sequence: TGTGCCAGCAGCTTAGCTACTACAGGGGGCGCCTATAGCAATCAGCCCCAGCATTTT. The encoded protein is CASSLATTGGAYSNQPQHF. The full variable domain, its missing parts supplied by reference TRBV7-2 and TRBJ1-5, is GAGVSQSPSNKVTEKGKDVELRCDPISGHTALYWYRQSLGQGLEFLIYFQGNSAPDKSGLPSDRFSAERTGGSVSTLTIQRTQQEDSAVYLCASSLATTGGAYSNQPQHFGDGTRLSIL.

This rearrangement joins TRBV28 to TRBJ1-1, with 8 nucleotides matching TRBD1. V lost 6 bases, J lost 3 bases, and 24 bases stayed unmatched. CDR1 is MDHEN, CDR2 SYDVKM, per germline. This CDR3 contains 20 residues. The DNA of the CDR3 is TGTGCCAGCAGCCCCACCCGGGGCAGGGGGCAACACCTCCCTTACACTGAAGCTTTCTTT. It translates to CASSPTRGRGQHLPYTEAFF.

V is TRBV30 and J is TRBJ2-2; no reliable D call. CDR1 and CDR2 (germline): GTSNPN, SVGIG (reference sequence). This CDR3 spans 13 amino acids. Trimming took 4 bases from V and 5 from J, leaving 11 bases between them. As DNA, the CDR3 is TGTGCCTGGACCAGTACAAGGACCGGGGAGCTGTTTTTT. Its translation is CAWTSTRTGELFF.

The chain has TRBV5-1 and TRBJ2-2; TRBD2 matches at 8 bases. Germline lookup yields CDR1 SGHRS and CDR2 YFSETQ. The CDR3 runs 14 residues. V lost 5 bases, J lost 6 bases, and 6 bases stayed unmatched. CDR3 loop: CASSAGGPPGELFF. CDR3 nucleotide sequence: TGCGCCAGCAGTGCGGGAGGCCCCCCCGGGGAGCTGTTTTTT.

This chain joins TRBV6-4 and TRBJ1-4, with D uncertain. CDR3 length equals 15 residues. Trimming shortened V by 6 bases and J by 3 bases, and 14 bases separated the two germline ends. Germline CDR1 MRHNA, CDR2 SNTAGT. CDR3 protein: CASSQEDSPNEKLFF. CDR3 coding DNA: TGTGCCAGCAGCCAGGAGGATTCCCCTAATGAAAAACTGTTTTTT.